This TCR beta chain was obtained from a study of T cells expressing NK-cell markers. About the study: The TCR beta repertoires were obtained from sorted CD3+CD56+NKG2C+, CD3+CD56+NKG2C- and CD3+CD56-NKG2C+ T cells. Eight donors were sequenced, seven testing HCMV-seropositive and one testing seronegative.

In germline, CDR1 is SNHLY, CDR2 FYNNEI. The CDR3 covers 14 residues. General study points: Leadership of the CD3+CD56-NKG2C+ fraction also belonged to these clonotypes in a handful of donors.

UMIs were included in TCR beta cDNA generated by 5'RACE template switching. TCRdb reprocessed the 5' RACE reads and stores each CDR3 protein as one record, lacking DNA. This sample's clone table lists over 4,500 distinct CDR3 sequences. For this clonotype: Its antigen is unknown.

This clonotype was obtained from a young man in good health. The material sequenced was blood T cells: a sorted CD56 or NKG2C T cell subset, CD4+ or CD8+ T cells, or bulk PBMC T cells (not recorded which). The chain uses TRBV2 and TRBJ2-1; without DNA, the TCRdb call of TRBD1 cannot be checked. This CDR3 reads CASSLAGGGNEQFF. Full variable domain (remainder filled in from reference TRBV2 and TRBJ2-1): EPEVTQTPSHQVTQMGQEVILRCVPISNHLYFYWYRQILGQKVEFLVSFYNNEISEKSEIFDDQFSVERPDGSNFTLKIRSTKLEDSAMYFCASSLAGGGNEQFFGPGTRLTVL.